This T cell receptor beta chain was documented in a study of neurological immune-mediated disorders (dated by TCRdb to about 2019). Broadly, across the study: Of the 35 or so multiple sclerosis patients, some 30 had relapsing-remitting MS and 3 had secondary progressive MS. Peripheral blood TCR-beta repertoires from HTLV-I-associated myelopathy (HAM/TSP) patients, multiple sclerosis patients and healthy controls were compared by UMI-based sequencing. The 85 to 110 TCR-beta libraries included longitudinal samples, technical triplicates and paired sorted CD4+ and CD8+ T-cell subsets alongside PBMC samples. Of the approximately 65 subjects in the cohort, approximately 15 were HAM/TSP patients, some 35 were multiple sclerosis patients, and some 20 were healthy controls. Study-wide conclusions, independent of this receptor: Repertoires from 18 of 34 MS patients were grouped by phylogenetic analysis into a cluster of related CDR3 sequences, suggesting a possible repertoire-level signature. TCR clonal expansion was greatest in HAM/TSP patients and smallest in MS patients, who ranked below even healthy controls. No identical CDR3 amino acid sequences were found to be shared among expanded clones across subjects, suggesting that TCR-beta repertoires were private in all groups. The MS cluster was not associated with any clinical or MRI features, and the authors stated that larger cohorts are needed.

Ten or more counts support this clonotype. Its cognate antigen has yet to be identified. No base quality values were provided; no much bigger clone lies one nucleotide off. To synthesize cDNA, template-switch 5'RACE was performed with a primer carrying a 10-nucleotide random unique molecular identifier so that each TCR transcript was tagged. Over 180 million TCR-beta sequences, covering 15-18 subjects, were produced in each sequencing run. The RNeasy kit was used for extraction of total RNA. TCR-beta VDJ regions were amplified with primers for the TCR constant region and the 5'RACE anchor, using the KAPA Real-time Library Amplification kit. Sample indexes and Illumina adaptors were added in a first PCR, after which library yield was increased in a second PCR. After Ampure bead purification, the roughly 650 bp TCR product was size-selected on a 2% E-gel SizeSelection system. Library quality was checked on a Bioanalyzer, concentration was measured with Qubit, and libraries were quantified with the Kapa Library Quantification kit before pooling. Libraries were sequenced paired-end 2 x 150 bp on an Illumina HiSeq 2500. To increase sequence diversity, about 23-30% phiX was spiked into each library pool. Processing in the source paper ran as follows. The quality-filtered reads were processed with the UMI-based MiGEC pipeline, whose error correction step removed more than 80% of the raw TCR sequences. IMGT germline references were used for alignment of VDJ genes, and clonotypes were defined by a unique CDR3 amino acid sequence together with V-J genes. Clonal expansion, Shannon diversity and CDR3 relatedness were evaluated with VDJtools (CalcPairwiseDistances, ClusterSamples), while phylogenetic trees were built in CLCbio workbench. Using coefficient-of-variation modelling across technical triplicates, the study counted a clone as expanded if it had at least 8 unique UMIs. TCRdb took the public reads, trimmed them with fastp at Q25, ran MiXCR for clone calling and kept in-frame beta chains. Each entry merges the rows of one CDR3 protein and shows their most common DNA and genes. The V and J calls and clone size are TCRdb's, not the authors'. For this sample the table gives approximately 38,000 distinct CDR3 sequences, of which 2% to 2.5% were detected only once. Less than 2.5% of the sample is taken by the ten largest.

There are 14 amino acids in the CDR3, from cysteine to phenylalanine inclusive. The kept DNA is CDR3 alone, 42 bases in frame from the first base. After removal of 3 bases from V and 8 bases from J, the junction retains 4 bases not matched to a gene. The germline V gene (reference sequence) specifies LNHDA as CDR1 and SQIVND as CDR2. For the unsorted PBMC libraries, 2 million PBMCs were stored in RNAlater at -80 degrees C until RNA extraction and were used to generate the libraries. Multiple sclerosis patients were enrolled in a US clinical protocol under which disease progression was evaluated by magnetic resonance imaging. Peripheral blood was subjected to Ficoll-Hypaque density gradient centrifugation to isolate PBMCs, which were then cryopreserved in liquid nitrogen.

The chain is made from TRBV19 and TRBJ1-4, with 9 junctional bases fitting TRBD1. The origin of this receptor is a middle-aged man with multiple sclerosis. The specimen was PBMCs. The CDR3 protein: CASSIRQGGEKLFF. Here is the DNA: TGTGCCAGTAGTATCCGACAGGGGGGCGAAAAACTGTTTTTT.